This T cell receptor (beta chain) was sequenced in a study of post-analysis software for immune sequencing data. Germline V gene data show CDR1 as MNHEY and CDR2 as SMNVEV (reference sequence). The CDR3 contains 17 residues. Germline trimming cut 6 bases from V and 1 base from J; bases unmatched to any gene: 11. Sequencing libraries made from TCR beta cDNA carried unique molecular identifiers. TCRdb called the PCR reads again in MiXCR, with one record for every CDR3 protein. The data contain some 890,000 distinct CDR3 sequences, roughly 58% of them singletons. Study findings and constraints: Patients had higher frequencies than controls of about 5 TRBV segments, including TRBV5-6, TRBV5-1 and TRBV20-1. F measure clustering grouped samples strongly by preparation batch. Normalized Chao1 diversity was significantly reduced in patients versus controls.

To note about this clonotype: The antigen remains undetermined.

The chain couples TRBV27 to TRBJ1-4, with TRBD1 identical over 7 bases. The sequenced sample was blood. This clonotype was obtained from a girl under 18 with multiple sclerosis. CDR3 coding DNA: TGTGCCAGCAGCCGACTCCGGGACAGCCAAACTAATGAAAAACTGTTTTTT. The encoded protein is CASSRLRDSQTNEKLFF.